This T cell receptor (beta chain) is drawn from a study of T cell responses to AZD1222 COVID-19 vaccine. Study outcomes and limitations: No day 14 peak samples; only post-peak repertoires were characterized.

The CDR3 has 17 amino acids. The V gene lost 6 bases and the J gene lost 3 bases, with 18 bases spanning the gap. CDR1 and CDR2 (germline): LNHNV, YYDKDF (reference sequence). The method was immunoSEQ multiplex PCR; TCRdb's version includes in-frame clones alone and lacks a portion of them. The sample includes about 100,000 clones, about 94% of them seen just once. Details on this clone: Its matching antigen is unknown.

The chain joins TRBV15 to TRBJ2-6; D uncertain. The TCR sequence derives from an adult in good health. The sample in question was peripheral blood, obtained on day 0 of AZD1222 vaccination. The CDR3 region has the DNA TGTGCCACCAGTGACGGCCTACTTGGAGTTGGGGCCAACGTCCTGACTTTC. As protein: CATSDGLLGVGANVLTF.